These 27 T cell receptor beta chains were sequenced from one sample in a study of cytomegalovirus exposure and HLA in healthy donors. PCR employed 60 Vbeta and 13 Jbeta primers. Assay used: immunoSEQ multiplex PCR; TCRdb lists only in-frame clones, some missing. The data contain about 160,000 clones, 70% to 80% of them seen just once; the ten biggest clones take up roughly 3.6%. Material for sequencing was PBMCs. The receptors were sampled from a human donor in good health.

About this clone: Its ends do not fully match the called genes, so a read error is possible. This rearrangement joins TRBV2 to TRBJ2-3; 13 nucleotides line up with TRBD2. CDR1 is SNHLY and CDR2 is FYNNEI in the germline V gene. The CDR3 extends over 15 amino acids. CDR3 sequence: CASSLQTATGTSGIF. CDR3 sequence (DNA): TGTGCCAGCAGTCTCCAGACCGCTACCGGGACTAGCGGGATTTTT.

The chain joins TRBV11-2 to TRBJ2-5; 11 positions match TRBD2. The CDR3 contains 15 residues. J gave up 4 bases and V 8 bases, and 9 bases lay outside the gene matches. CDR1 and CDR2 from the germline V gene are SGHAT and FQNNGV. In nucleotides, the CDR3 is TGTGCCAGCTCTACCCTAGGACTAGCGGGAGAGACCCAGTACTTC. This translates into CASSTLGLAGETQYF.

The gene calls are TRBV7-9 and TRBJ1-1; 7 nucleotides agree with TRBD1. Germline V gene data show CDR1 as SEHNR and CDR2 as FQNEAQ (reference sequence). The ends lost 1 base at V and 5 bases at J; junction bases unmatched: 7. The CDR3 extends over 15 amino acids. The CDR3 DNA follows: TGTGCCAGCAGCTTAGGACAGGGCGGCGGTACTGAAGCTTTCTTT. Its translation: CASSLGQGGGTEAFF.

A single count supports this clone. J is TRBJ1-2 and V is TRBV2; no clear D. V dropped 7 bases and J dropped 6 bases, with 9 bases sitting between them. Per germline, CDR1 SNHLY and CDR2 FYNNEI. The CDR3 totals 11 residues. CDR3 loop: CASMVADGYTF. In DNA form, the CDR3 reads TGTGCCAGCATGGTTGCGGATGGCTACACCTTC.

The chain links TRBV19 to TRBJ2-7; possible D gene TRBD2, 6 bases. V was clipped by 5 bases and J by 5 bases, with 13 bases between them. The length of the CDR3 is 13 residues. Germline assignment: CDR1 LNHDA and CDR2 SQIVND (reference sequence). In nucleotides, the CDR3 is TGTGCCAGTAGTCCTCGGCCGGGGGACGAGCAGTACTTC. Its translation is CASSPRPGDEQYF.

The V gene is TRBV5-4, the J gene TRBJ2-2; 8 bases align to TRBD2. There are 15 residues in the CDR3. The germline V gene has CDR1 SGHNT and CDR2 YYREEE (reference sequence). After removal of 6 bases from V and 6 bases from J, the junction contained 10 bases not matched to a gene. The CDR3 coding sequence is TGTGCCAGCACCCAGCGGCGGGAGGTCTCCGGGGAGCTGTTTTTT. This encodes CASTQRREVSGELFF.

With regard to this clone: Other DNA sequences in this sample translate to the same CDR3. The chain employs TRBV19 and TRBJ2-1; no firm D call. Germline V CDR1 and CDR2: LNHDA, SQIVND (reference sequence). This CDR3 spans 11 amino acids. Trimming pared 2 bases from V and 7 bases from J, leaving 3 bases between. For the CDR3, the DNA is TGTGCCAGTAGTATATTAAATGAGCAGTTCTTC. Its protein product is CASSILNEQFF.

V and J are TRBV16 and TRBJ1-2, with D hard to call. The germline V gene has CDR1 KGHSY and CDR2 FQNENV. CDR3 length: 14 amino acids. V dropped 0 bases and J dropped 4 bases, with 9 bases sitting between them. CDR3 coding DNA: TGTGCCAGCAGCCAATCCCCGGGTTCCTATGGCTACACCTTC. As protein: CASSQSPGSYGYTF.

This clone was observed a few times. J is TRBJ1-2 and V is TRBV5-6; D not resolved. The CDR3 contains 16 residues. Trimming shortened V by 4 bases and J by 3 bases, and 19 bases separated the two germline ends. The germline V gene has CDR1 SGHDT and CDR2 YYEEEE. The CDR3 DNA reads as TGTGCCAGCAGCCCTCTAGACGGATCTCCCCACTATGGCTACACCTTC. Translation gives CASSPLDGSPHYGYTF.

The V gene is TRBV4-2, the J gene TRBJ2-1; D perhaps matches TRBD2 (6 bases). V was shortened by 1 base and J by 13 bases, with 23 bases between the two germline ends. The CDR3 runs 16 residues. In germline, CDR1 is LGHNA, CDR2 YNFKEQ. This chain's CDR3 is CASSQAQGSSGGAQFF. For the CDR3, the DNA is TGTGCCAGCAGCCAAGCCCAAGGCAGTAGCGGCGGGGCCCAGTTCTTC.

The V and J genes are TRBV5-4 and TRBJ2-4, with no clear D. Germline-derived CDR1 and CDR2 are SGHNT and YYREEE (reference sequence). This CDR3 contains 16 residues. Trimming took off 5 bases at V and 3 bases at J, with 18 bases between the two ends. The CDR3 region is CASSYLPRRLKNIQYF. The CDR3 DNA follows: TGTGCCAGCAGTTATCTTCCGCGGCGACTCAAAAACATTCAGTACTTC.

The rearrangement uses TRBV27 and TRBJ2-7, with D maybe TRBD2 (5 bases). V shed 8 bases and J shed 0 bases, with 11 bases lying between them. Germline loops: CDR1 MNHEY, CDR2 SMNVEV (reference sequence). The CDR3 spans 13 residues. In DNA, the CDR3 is TGTGCCAGCCGGACTGGGGACTCCTACGAGCAGTACTTC. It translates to CASRTGDSYEQYF.

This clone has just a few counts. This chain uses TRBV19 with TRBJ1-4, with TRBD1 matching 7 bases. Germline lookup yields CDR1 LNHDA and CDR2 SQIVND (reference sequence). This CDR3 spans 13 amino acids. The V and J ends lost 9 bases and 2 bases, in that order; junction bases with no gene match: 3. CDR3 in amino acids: CASTGETNEKLFF. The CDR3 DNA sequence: TGTGCCAGCACAGGGGAGACTAATGAAAAACTGTTTTTT.

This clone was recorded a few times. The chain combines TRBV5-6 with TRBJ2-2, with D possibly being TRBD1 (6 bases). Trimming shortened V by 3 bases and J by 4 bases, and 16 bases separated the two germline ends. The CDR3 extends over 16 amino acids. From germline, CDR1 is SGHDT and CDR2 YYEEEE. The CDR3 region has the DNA TGTGCCAGCAGCTCAACAGGGTTTGGGAGCACCGGGGAGCTGTTTTTT. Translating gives CASSSTGFGSTGELFF. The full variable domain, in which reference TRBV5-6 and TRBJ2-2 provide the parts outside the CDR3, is DAGVTQSPTHLIKTRGQQVTLRCSPKSGHDTVSWYQQALGQGPQFIFQYYEEEERQRGNFPDRFSGHQFPNYSSELNVNALLLGDSALYLCASSSTGFGSTGELFFGEGSRLTVL.

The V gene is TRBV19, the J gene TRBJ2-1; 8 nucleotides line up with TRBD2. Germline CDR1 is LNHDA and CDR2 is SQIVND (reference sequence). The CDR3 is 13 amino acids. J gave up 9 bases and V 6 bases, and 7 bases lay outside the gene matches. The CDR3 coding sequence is TGTGCCAGTAGGTTCGGACTAGCTGGTGAGCAGTTCTTC. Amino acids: CASRFGLAGEQFF. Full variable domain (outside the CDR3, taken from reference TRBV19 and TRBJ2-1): DGGITQSPKYLFRKEGQNVTLSCEQNLNHDAMYWYRQDPGQGLRLIYYSQIVNDFQKGDIAEGYSVSREKKESFPLTVTSAQKNPTAFYLCASRFGLAGEQFFGPGTRLTVL.

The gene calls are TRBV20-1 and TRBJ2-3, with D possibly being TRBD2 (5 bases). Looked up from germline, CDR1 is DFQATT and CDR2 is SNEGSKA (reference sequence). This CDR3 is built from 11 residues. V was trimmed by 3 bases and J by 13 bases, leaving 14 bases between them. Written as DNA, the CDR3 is TGCAGTGCTAGGGACTCCCATCTAAAGTATTTT. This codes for CSARDSHLKYF.

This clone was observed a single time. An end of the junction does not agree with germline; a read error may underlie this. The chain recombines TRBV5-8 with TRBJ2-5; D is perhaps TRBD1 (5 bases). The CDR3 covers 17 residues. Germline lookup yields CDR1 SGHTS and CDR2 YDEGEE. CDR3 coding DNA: TGTGCCGGCAGCTTCTTAGGACACCTCCGACCCCAAGAGACCCAGTACTTC. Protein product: CAGSFLGHLRPQETQYF.

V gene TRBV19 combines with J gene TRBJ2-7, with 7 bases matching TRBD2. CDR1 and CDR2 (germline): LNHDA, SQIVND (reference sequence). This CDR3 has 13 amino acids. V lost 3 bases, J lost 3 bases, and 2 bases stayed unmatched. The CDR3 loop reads CASSIGGGYEQYF. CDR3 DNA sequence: TGTGCCAGTAGTATTGGGGGGGGCTACGAGCAGTACTTC. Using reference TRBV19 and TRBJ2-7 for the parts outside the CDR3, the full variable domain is DGGITQSPKYLFRKEGQNVTLSCEQNLNHDAMYWYRQDPGQGLRLIYYSQIVNDFQKGDIAEGYSVSREKKESFPLTVTSAQKNPTAFYLCASSIGGGYEQYFGPGTRLTVT.

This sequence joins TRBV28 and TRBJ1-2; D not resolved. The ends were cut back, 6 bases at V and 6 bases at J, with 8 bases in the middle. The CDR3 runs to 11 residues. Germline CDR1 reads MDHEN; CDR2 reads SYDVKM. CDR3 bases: TGTGCCAGCAGCCGTACGGATGGCTACACCTTC. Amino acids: CASSRTDGYTF.

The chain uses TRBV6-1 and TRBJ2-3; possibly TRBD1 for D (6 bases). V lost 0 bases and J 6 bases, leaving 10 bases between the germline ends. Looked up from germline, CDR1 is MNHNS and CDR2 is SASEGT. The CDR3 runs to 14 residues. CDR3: CASSEARGTDTQYF. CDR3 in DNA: TGTGCCAGCAGTGAAGCGAGGGGGACGGATACGCAGTATTTT.

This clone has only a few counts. CDR3 bases: TGTGCCTGGAACAGGGCGGGGGGGGAAGAGCAGTACTTC. It translates to CAWNRAGGEEQYF. The chain employs TRBV30 and TRBJ2-7, with 9 positions matching TRBD2. V trimming: 4 bases; J trimming: 7 bases; junction bases outside the gene matches: 8. CDR3 size: 13 residues. Germline V gene sequence: CDR1 GTSNPN, CDR2 SVGIG (reference sequence).

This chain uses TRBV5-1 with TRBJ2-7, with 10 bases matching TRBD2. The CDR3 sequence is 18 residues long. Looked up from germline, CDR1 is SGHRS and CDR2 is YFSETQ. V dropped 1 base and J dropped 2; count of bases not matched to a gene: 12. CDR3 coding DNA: TGCGCCAGCAGCTTGTTCGGGGGGACTAGCGAGACACCCTACGAGCAGTACTTC. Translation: CASSLFGGTSETPYEQYF.

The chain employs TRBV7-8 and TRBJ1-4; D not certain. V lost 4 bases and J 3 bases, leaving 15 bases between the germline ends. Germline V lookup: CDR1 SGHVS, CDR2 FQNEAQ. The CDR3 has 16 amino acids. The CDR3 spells CASSWSAGAANEKLFF. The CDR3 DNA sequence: TGTGCCAGCAGCTGGAGCGCAGGAGCGGCTAATGAAAAACTGTTTTTT.

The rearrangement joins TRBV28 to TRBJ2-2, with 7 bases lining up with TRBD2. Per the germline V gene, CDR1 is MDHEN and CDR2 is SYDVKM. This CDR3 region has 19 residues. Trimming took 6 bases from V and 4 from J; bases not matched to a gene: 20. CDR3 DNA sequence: TGTGCCAGCAGCTTTCCTAGCGGAAGCCTATCTGGGGGCACCGGGGAGCTGTTTTTT. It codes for CASSFPSGSLSGGTGELFF.

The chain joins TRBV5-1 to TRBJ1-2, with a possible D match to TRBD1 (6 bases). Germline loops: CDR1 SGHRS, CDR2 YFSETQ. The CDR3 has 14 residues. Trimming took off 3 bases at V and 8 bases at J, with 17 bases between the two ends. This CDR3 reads CASSSDTGWRGYTF. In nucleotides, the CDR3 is TGCGCCAGCAGCTCGGACACAGGGTGGCGCGGCTACACCTTC.

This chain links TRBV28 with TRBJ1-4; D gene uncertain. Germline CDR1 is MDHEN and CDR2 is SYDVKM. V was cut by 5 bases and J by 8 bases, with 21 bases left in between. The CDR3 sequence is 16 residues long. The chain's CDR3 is CASSLGGGRIREKLFF. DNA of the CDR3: TGTGCCAGCAGTCTCGGTGGCGGTCGGATCCGGGAAAAACTGTTTTTT. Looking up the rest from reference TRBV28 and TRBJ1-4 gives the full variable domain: DVKVTQSSRYLVKRTGEKVFLECVQDMDHENMFWYRQDPGLGLRLIYFSYDVKMKEKGDIPEGYSVSREKKERFSLILESASTNQTSMYLCASSLGGGRIREKLFFGSGTQLSVL.

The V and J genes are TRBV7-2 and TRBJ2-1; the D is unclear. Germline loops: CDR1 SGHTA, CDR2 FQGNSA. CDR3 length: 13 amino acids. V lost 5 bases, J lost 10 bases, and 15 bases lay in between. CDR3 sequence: CASSELVFAEQFF. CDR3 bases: TGTGCCAGCAGCGAGCTAGTTTTCGCGGAGCAGTTCTTC.